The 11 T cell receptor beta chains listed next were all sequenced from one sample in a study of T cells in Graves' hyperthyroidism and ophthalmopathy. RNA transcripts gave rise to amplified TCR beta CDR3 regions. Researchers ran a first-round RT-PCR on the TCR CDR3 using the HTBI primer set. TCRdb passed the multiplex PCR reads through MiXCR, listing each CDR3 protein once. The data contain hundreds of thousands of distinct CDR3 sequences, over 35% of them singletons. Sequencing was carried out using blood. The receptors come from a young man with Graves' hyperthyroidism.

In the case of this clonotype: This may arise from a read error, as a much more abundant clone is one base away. The CDR3 loop is CAGSSTGRNEKLFF. The CDR3 DNA sequence: TGTGCCGGCAGCTCGACAGGGCGGAATGAAAAACTGTTTTTT. The chain recombines TRBV7-8 with TRBJ1-4, with 7 nucleotides matching TRBD1. The CDR3 runs 14 residues. CDR1 SGHVS and CDR2 FQNEAQ come from the germline V gene.

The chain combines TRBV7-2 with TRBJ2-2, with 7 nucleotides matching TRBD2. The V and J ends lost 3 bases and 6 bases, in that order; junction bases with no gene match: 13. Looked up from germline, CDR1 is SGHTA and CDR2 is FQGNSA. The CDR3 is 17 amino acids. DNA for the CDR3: TGTGCCAGCAGCTTTGTAGGACTAGGTCAACCGGCCGGGGAGCTGTTTTTT. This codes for CASSFVGLGQPAGELFF. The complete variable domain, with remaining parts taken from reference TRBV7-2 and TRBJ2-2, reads GAGVSQSPSNKVTEKGKDVELRCDPISGHTALYWYRQSLGQGLEFLIYFQGNSAPDKSGLPSDRFSAERTGGSVSTLTIQRTQQEDSAVYLCASSFVGLGQPAGELFFGEGSRLTVL.

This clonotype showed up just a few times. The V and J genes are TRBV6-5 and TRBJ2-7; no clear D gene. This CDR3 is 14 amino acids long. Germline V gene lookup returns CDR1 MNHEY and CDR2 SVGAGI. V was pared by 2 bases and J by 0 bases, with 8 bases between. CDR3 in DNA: TGTGCCAGCAGTTACCGGGCTAGCTCCTACGAGCAGTACTTC. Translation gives CASSYRASSYEQYF.

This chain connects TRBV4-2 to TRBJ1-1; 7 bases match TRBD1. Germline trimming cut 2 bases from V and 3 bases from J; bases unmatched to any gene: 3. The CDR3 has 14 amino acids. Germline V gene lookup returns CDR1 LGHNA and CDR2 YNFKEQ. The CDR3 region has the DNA TGTGCCAGCAGCCAACCCGACAGGGACACTGAAGCTTTCTTT. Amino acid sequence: CASSQPDRDTEAFF.

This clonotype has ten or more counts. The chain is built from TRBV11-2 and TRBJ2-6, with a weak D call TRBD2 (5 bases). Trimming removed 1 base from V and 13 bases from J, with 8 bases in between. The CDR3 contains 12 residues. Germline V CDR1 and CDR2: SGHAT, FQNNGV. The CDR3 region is CASSLGSGVLTF. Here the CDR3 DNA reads TGTGCCAGCAGCTTAGGGAGCGGTGTCCTGACTTTC.

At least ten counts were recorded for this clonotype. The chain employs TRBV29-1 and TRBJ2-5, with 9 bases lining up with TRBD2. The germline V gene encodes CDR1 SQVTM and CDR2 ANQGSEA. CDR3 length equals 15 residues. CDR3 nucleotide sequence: TGCAGTCTCAGTGGGGCGGGAGGGCCTCAAGAGACCCAGTACTTC. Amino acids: CSLSGAGGPQETQYF. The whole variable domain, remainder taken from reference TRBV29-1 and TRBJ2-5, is SAVISQKPSRDICQRGTSLTIQCQVDSQVTMMFWYRQQPGQSLTLIATANQGSEATYESGFVIDKFPISRPNLTFSTLTVSNMSPEDSSIYLCSLSGAGGPQETQYFGPGTRLLVL.

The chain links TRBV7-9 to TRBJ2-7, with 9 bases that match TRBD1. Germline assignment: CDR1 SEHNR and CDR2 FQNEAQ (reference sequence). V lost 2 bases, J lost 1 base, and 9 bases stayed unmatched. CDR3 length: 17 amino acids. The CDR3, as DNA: TGTGCCAGCAGCTTACAGGGGGGACAGGGTGGGTCCTACGAGCAGTACTTC. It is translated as CASSLQGGQGGSYEQYF.

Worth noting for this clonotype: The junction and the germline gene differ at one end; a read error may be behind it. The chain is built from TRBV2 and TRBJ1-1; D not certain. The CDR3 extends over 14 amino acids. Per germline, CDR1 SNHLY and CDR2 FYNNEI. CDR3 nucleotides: TGTGCCGGCAGACAAAGGGAGGGTCCCGGAAACGCTTTCTTT. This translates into CAGRQREGPGNAFF.

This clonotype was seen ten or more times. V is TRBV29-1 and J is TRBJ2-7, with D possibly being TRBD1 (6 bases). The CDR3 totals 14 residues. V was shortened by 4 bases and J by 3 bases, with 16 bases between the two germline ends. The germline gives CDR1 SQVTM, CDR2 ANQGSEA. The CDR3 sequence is CSVGGGRGGYEQYF. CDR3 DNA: TGCAGCGTTGGTGGAGGCAGGGGTGGCTACGAGCAGTACTTC.

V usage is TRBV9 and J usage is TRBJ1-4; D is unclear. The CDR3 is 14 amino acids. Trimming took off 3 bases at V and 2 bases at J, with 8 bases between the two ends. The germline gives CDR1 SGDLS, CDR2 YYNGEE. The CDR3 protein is CASSAGGTNEKLFF. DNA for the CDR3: TGTGCCAGCAGCGCAGGAGGGACTAATGAAAAACTGTTTTTT.

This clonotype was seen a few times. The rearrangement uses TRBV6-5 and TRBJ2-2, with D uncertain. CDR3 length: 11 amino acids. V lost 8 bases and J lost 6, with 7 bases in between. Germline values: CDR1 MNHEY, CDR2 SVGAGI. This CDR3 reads CASFGAGELFF. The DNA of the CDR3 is TGTGCCAGCTTTGGCGCCGGGGAGCTGTTTTTT.